This TCR beta chain came from a study of blood T cell repertoires in COVID-19. Study summary: Specimens from acute and convalescent COVID-19 originated in the United States, Italy and Spain. T cells, B-cell-depleted T cells, or PBMCs supplied cDNA or gDNA.

The CDR3 covers 16 residues. The germline CDR1 and CDR2 sequences are KGHSH and LQKENI. Trimming took 5 bases from V and 0 from J, leaving 15 bases between them. As processed by the authors: Estimated nucleated cell counts came from reference gene primer amplification. Sequenced by immunoSEQ multiplex PCR; TCRdb stores in-frame clones only, minus some. That table supplies the V and J calls and clone size; D and trimming were determined from the DNA. In the table there are 100,000 to 120,000 clones, around 80% of which are singletons. This receptor was taken from an elderly woman with acute or convalescent COVID-19. The V gene is TRBV18, the J gene TRBJ2-3, with D unresolved. The sequencing sample was made of peripheral blood. The CDR3 protein is CASSFSLTTSTDTQYF. CDR3 DNA: TGTGCCAGCTCATTTTCTCTAACTACAAGCACAGATACGCAGTATTTT.